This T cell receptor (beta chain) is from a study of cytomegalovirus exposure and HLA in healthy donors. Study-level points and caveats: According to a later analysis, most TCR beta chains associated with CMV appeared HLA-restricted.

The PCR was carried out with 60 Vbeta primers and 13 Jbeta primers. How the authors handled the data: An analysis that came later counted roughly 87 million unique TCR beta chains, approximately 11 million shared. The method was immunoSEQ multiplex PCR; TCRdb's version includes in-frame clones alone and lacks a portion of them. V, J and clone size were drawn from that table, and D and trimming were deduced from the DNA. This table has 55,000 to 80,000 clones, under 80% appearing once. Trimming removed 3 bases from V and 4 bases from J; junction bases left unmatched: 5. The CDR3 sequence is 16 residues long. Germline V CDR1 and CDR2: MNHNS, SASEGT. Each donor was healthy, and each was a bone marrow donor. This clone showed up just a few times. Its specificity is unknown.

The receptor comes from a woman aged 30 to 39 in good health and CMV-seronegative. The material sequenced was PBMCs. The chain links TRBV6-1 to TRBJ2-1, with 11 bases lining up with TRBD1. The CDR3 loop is CASSERGQGVYNEQFF. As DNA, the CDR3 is TGTGCCAGCAGTGAGAGGGGACAGGGGGTTTACAATGAGCAGTTCTTC.